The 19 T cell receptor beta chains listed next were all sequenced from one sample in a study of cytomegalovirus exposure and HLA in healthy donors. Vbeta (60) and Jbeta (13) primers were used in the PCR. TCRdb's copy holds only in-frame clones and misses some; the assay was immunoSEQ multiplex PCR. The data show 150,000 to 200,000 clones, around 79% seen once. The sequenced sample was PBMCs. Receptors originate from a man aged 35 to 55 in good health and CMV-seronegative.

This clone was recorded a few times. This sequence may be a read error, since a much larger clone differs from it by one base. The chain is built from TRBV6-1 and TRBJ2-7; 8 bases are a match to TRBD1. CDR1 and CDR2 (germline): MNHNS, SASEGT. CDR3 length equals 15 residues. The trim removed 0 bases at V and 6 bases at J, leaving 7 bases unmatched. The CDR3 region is CASSEAPDRVGEQYF. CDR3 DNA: TGTGCCAGCAGTGAAGCGCCGGACAGGGTAGGCGAGCAGTACTTC.

CDR3 DNA sequence: TGTGCCAGCAGTGACCGGACAGGGGGCAGATACGAGCAGTACTTC. It specifies CASSDRTGGRYEQYF. V usage is TRBV2 and J usage is TRBJ2-7; 11 bases are a match to TRBD1. The V segment lost 3 bases and the J segment 4 bases; nucleotides outside the gene matches: 5. The CDR3 runs 15 residues. Germline CDR1 is SNHLY and CDR2 is FYNNEI.

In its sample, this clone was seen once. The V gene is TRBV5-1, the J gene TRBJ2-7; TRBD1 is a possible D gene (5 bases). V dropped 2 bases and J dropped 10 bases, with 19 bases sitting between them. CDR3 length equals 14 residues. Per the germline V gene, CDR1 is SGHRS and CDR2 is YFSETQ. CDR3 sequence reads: CASSLRDGHQDQYF. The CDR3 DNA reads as TGCGCCAGCAGCTTACGTGACGGACATCAGGATCAGTACTTC.

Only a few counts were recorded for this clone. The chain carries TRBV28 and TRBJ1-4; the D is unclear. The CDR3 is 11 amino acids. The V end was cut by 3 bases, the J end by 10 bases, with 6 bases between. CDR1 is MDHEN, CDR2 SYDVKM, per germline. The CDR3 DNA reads TGTGCCAGCAGTTTCTCAGGAAAACTGTTTTTT. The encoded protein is CASSFSGKLFF.

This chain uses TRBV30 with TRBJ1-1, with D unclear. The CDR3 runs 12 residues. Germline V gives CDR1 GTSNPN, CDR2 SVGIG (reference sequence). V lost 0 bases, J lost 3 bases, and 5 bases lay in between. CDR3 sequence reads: CAWSVQYTEAFF. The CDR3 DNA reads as TGTGCCTGGAGTGTACAGTACACTGAAGCTTTCTTT.

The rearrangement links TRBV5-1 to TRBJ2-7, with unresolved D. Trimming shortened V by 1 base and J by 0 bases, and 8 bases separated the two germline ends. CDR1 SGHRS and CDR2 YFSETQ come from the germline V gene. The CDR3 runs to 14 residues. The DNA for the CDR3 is TGCGCCAGCAGCTTGATATTCGGCTCCTACGAGCAGTACTTC. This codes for CASSLIFGSYEQYF.

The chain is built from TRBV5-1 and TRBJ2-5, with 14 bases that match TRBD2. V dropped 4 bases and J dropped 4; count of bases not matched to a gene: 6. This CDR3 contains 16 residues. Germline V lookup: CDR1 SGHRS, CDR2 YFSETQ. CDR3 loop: CASSAGTSGGPETQYF. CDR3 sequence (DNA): TGCGCCAGCAGCGCAGGGACTAGCGGGGGACCAGAGACCCAGTACTTC.

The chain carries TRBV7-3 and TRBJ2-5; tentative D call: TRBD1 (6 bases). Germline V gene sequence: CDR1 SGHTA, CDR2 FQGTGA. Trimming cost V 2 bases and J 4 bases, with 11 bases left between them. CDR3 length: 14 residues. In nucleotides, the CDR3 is TGTGCCAGCAGCTTAGCAGGGGCGGGAGAGACCCAGTACTTC. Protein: CASSLAGAGETQYF.

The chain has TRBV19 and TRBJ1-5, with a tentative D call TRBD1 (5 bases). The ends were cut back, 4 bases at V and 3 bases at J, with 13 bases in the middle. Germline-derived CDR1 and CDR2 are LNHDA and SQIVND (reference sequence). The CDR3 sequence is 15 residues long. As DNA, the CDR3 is TGTGCCAGTAGTACTGCGGGACTGTTCAATCAGCCCCAGCATTTT. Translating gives CASSTAGLFNQPQHF.

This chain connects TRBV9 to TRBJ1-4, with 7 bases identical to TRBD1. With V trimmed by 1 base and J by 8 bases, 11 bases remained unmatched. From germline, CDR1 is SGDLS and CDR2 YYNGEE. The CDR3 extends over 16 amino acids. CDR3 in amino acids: CASSVSPTGWGEKLFF. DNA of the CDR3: TGTGCCAGCAGCGTATCCCCGACAGGGTGGGGGGAAAAACTGTTTTTT.

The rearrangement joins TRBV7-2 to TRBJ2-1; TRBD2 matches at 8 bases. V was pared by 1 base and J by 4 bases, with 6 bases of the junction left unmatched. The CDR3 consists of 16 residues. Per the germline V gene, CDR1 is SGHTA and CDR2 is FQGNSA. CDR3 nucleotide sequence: TGTGCCAGCAGCTTAGAAGGCGGGGGGCTATACAATGAGCAGTTCTTC. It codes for CASSLEGGGLYNEQFF.

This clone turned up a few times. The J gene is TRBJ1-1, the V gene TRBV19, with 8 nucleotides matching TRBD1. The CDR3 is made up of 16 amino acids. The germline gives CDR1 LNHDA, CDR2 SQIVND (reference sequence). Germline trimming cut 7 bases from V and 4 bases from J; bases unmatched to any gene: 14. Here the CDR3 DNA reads TGTGCCAGTACCTTCTACACGACAGGGGATCTCACTGAAGCTTTCTTT. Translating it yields CASTFYTTGDLTEAFF. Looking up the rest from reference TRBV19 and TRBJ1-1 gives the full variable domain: DGGITQSPKYLFRKEGQNVTLSCEQNLNHDAMYWYRQDPGQGLRLIYYSQIVNDFQKGDIAEGYSVSREKKESFPLTVTSAQKNPTAFYLCASTFYTTGDLTEAFFGQGTRLTVV.

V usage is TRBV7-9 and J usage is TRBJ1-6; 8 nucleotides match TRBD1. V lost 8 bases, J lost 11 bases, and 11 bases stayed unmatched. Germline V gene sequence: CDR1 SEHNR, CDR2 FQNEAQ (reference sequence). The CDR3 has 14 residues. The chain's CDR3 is CASGSTGARAPLHF. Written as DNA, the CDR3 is TGTGCCAGCGGTTCGACAGGGGCTAGAGCACCCCTCCACTTT.

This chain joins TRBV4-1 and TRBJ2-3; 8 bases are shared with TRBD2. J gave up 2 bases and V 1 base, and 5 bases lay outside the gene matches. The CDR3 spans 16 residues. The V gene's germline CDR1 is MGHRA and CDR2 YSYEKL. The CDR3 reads CASSQGSGGATDTQYF. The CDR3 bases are TGCGCCAGCAGCCAAGGATCCGGGGGGGCCACAGATACGCAGTATTTT.

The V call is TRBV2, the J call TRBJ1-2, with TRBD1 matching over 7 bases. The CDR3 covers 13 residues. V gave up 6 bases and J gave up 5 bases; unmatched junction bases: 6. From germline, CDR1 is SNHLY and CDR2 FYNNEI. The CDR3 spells CASRAGTEYGYTF. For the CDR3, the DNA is TGTGCCAGCAGGGCTGGGACAGAATATGGCTACACCTTC.

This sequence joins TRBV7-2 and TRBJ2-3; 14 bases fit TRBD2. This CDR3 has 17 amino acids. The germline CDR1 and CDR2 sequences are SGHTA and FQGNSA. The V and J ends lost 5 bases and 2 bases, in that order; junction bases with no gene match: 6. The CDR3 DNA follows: TGTGCCAGCAGCGCCGGACTAGCGGGGGGCCTCACAGATACGCAGTATTTT. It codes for CASSAGLAGGLTDTQYF.

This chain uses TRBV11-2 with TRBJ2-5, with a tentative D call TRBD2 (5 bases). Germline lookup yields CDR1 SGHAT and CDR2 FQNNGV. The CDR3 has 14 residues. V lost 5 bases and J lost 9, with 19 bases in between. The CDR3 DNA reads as TGTGCCAGCAGCCCCCCGGGGTCCATCAGGTCCCAGTACTTC. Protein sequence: CASSPPGSIRSQYF.

Written as DNA, the CDR3 is TGCGCCAGCAGCTTTGGAGGGACAGGGACTGGGGCCAACGTCCTGACTTTC. This gives the protein CASSFGGTGTGANVLTF. The chain has TRBV5-1 and TRBJ2-6; 9 bases line up with TRBD1. Looked up from germline, CDR1 is SGHRS and CDR2 is YFSETQ. Germline trimming cut 2 bases from V and 2 bases from J; bases unmatched to any gene: 5. The CDR3 has 17 amino acids.

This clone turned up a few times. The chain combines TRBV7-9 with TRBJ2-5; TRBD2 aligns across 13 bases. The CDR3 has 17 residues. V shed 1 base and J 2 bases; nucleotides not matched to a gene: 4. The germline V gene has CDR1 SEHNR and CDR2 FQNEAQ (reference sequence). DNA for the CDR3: TGTGCCAGCAGCTTAGTACTAGCGGGGGGGCGGCAAGAGACCCAGTACTTC. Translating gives CASSLVLAGGRQETQYF. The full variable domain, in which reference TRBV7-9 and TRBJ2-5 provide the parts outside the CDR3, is DTGVSQNPRHKITKRGQNVTFRCDPISEHNRLYWYRQTLGQGPEFLTYFQNEAQLEKSRLLSDRFSAERPKGSFSTLEIQRTEQGDSAMYLCASSLVLAGGRQETQYFGPGTRLLVL.